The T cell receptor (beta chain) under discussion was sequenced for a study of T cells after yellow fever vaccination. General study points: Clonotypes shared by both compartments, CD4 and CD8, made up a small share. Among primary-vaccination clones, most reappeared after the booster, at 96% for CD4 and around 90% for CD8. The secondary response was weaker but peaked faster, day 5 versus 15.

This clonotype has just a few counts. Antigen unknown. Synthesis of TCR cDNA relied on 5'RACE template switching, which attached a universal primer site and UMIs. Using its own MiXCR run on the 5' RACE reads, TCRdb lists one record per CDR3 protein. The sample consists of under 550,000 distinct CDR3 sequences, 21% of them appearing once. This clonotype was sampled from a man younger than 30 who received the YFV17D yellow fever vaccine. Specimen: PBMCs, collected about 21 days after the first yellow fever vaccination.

CDR3 sequence: CASSLNSRTGELFF. The DNA of the CDR3 is TGTGCCAGCAGTTTAAACAGCCGCACCGGGGAGCTGTTTTTT. This rearrangement joins TRBV12-3 or TRBV12-4 to TRBJ2-2; no clear D gene. The V end lost 2 bases, the J end lost 4 bases, and 8 bases lay between the germline ends. The CDR3 has 14 residues.